This TCR beta chain was captured in a study of blood T cell repertoires in COVID-19. Per the germline V gene, CDR1 is LGHNA and CDR2 is YSLEER. The CDR3 runs to 13 residues. The germline V and J ends were trimmed by 3 bases and 11 bases, with 16 bases remaining between them. This clone has a single count. TCRdb's table, derived via immunoSEQ multiplex PCR, lists solely in-frame clones and lacks some. The sample shows about 170,000 clones, approximately 82% of them seen only once. The chain is built from TRBV4-3 and TRBJ1-1; a possible D gene is TRBD1 (5 bases). Sample: PBMCs or T cells enriched from blood (not recorded which). The receptor's source is a woman aged 50 to 60 in a cohort exposed to, infected with or recovered from COVID-19 (not recorded which). In nucleotides, the CDR3 is TGCGCCAGCAGCCAGGCCGAAGGGGCTTTGGCTTTCTTT. It specifies CASSQAEGALAFF.